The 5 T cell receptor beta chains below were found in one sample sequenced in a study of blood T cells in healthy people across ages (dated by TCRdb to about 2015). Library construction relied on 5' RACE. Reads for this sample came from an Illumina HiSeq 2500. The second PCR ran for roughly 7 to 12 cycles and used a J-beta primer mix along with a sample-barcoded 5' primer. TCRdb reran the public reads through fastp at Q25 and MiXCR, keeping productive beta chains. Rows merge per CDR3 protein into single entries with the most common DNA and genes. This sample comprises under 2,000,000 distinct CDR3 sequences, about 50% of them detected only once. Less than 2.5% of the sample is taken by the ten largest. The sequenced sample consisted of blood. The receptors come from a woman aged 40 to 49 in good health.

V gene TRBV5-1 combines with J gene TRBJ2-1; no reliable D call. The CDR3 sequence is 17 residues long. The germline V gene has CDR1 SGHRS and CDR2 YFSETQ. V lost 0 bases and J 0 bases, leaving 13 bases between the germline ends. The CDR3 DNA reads TGCGCCAGCAGCTTGGATGGGCATTCCGACTCCTACAATGAGCAGTTCTTC. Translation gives CASSLDGHSDSYNEQFF.

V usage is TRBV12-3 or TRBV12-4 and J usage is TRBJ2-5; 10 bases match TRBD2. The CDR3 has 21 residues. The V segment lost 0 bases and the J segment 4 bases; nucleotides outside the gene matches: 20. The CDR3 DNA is TGTGCCAGCAGTTTAGCGCTGATTAGCGGGGGGACCTCACCTTCCTCAGAGACCCAGTACTTC. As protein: CASSLALISGGTSPSSETQYF.

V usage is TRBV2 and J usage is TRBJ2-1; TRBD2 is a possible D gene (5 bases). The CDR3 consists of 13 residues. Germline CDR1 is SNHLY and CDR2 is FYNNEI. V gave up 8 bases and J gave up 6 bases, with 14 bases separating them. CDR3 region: CASPTDWGNEQFF. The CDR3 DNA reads TGTGCCAGCCCAACGGACTGGGGCAATGAGCAGTTCTTC.

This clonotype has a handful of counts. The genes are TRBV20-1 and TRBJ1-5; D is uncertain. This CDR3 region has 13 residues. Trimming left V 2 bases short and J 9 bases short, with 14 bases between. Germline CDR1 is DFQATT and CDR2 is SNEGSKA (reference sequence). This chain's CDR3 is CSARMPLSWPQHF. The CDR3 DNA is TGCAGTGCTAGAATGCCCCTCTCTTGGCCCCAGCATTTT.

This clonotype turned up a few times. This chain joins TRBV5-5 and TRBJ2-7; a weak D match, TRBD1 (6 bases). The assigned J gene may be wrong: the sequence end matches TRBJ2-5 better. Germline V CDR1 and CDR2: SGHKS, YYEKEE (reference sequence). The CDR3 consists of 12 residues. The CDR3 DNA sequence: TGTGCCAGCAGCTGGGGGCCAGAGACCCAGTACTTC. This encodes CASSWGPETQYF.